What follows describes a single TCR beta chain. The data were obtained in a study of blood T cell repertoires in COVID-19. In the study overall: The analysed material was cDNA or gDNA that came from T cells, B-cell-depleted T cells, or PBMCs.

Trimming removed 5 bases at V and 0 bases at J, with 7 bases between. The V gene's germline CDR1 is PRHDT and CDR2 FYEKMQ (reference sequence). The CDR3 consists of 13 residues. The method was immunoSEQ multiplex PCR; TCRdb's version includes in-frame clones alone and lacks a portion of them. This sample yields around 63,000 clones, of which 75% to 90% are seen a single time; 1.3% belongs to the top ten. V usage is TRBV13 and J usage is TRBJ1-1; D uncertain. This TCR was recovered from a woman at least 80 years old with acute or convalescent COVID-19. Sequencing was carried out using peripheral blood. For the CDR3, the DNA is TGTGCCAGCAGCAAAAACTTGAACACTGAAGCTTTCTTT. This translates into CASSKNLNTEAFF. The variable domain in full, completed from reference TRBV13 and TRBJ1-1, reads AAGVIQSPRHLIKEKRETATLKCYPIPRHDTVYWYQQGPGQDPQFLISFYEKMQSDKGSIPDRFSAQQFSDYHSELNMSSLELGDSALYFCASSKNLNTEAFFGQGTRLTVV.